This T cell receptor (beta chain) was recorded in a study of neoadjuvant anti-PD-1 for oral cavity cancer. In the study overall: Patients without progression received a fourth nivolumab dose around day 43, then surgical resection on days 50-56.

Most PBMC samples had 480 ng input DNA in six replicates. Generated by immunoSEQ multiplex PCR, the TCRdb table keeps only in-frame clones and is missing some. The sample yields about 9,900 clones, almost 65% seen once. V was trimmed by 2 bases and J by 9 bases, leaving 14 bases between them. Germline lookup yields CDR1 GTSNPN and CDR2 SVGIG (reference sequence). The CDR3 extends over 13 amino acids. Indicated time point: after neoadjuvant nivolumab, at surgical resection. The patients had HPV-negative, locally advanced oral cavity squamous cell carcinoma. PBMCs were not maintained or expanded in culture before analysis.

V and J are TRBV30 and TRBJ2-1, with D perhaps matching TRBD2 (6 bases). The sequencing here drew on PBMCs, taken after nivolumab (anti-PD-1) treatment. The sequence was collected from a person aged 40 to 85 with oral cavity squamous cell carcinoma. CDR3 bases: TGTGCCTGGAGTTTGGGTAGCGGCGGTGAGCAGTTCTTC. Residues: CAWSLGSGGEQFF.